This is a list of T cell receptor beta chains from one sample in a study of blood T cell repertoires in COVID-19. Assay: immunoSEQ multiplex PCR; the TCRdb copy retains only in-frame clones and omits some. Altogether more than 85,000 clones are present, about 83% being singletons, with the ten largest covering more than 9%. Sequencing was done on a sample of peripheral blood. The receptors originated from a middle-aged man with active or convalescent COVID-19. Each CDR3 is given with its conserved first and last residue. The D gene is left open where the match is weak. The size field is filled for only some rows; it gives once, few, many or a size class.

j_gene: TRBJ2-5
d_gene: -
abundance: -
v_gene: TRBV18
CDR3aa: CASSPPPRETQYF
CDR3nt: TGTGCCAGCTCACCACCCCCTAGGGAGACCCAGTACTTC

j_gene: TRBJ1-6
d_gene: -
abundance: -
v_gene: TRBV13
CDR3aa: CASSLGSLMGAVSPLHF
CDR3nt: TGTGCCAGCAGCTTAGGCTCCCTTATGGGGGCGGTTTCACCCCTCCACTTT

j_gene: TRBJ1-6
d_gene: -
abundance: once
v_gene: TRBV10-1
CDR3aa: CARLPGLSSYNSPLHF
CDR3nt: TGCGCCAGACTCCCGGGTTTAAGCTCCTATAATTCACCCCTCCACTTT

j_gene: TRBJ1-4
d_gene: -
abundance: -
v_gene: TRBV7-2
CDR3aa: CASSLALVFATNEKLFF
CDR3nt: TGTGCCAGCAGCTTAGCTCTCGTTTTTGCAACTAATGAAAAACTGTTTTTT

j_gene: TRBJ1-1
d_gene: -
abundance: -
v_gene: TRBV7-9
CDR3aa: CASNRVNTEAFF
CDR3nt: TGTGCCAGCAACAGGGTGAACACTGAAGCTTTCTTT

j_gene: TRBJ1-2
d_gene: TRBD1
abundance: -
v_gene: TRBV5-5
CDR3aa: CASSLGTGGYGYTF
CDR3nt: TGTGCCAGCAGCCTGGGTACAGGGGGCTATGGCTACACCTTC

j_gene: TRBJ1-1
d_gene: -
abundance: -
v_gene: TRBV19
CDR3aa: CASSARGNTEAFF
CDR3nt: TGTGCCAGTAGTGCCCGGGGGAACACTGAAGCTTTCTTT

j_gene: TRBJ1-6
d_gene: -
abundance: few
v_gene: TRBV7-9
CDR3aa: CASSLIRDNSPLHF
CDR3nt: TGTGCCAGCAGCTTAATACGGGATAATTCACCCCTCCACTTT

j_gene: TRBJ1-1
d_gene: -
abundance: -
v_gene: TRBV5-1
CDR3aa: CASGFTGRHSGEAFF
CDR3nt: TGCGCCAGCGGATTCACGGGGAGGCATTCGGGTGAAGCTTTCTTT

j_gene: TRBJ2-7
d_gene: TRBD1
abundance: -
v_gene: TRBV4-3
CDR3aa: CASSQESRTGGVYEQYF
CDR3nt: TGCGCCAGCAGCCAAGAAAGTAGGACAGGGGGGGTTTACGAGCAGTACTTC

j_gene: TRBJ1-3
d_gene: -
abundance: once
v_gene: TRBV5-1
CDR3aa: CASSTDSSSGNTIYF
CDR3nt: TGCGCCAGCAGCACCGACTCCTCCTCTGGAAACACCATATATTTT